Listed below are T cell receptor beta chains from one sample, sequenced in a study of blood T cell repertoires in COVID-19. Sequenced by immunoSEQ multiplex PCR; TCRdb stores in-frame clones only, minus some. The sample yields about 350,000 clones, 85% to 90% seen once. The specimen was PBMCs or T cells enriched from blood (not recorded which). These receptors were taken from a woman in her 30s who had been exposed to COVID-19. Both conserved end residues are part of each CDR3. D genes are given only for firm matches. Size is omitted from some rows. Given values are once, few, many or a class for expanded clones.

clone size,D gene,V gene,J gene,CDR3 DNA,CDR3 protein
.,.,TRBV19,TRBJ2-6,TGTGCCAGTAGTATAGATCGGGCAGGGCGAACCTCTGGGGCCAACGTCCTGACTTTC,CASSIDRAGRTSGANVLTF
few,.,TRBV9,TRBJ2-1,TGTGCCAGCAGCGTACTCGAGAGCGGTGTGTACAATGAGCAGTTCTTC,CASSVLESGVYNEQFF
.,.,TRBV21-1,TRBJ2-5,TGTGCCAGCAGCAAAGGAAAAGAACGCCAACCCAGGGGGACCCAAGAGACCCAGTACTTC,CASSKGKERQPRGTQETQYF
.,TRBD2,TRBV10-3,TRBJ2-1,TGTGCCATCAGTAAAGAGCGGGAGGGGGGCAATGAGCAGTTCTTC,CAISKEREGGNEQFF
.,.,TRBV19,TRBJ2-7,TGTGCCAGTAGTATATCCCCAACGAGGAACTACGAGCAGTACTTC,CASSISPTRNYEQYF
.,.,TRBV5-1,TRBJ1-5,TGCGCCAGCAGCTTGCAAGGGGATAGGAGTCAGCCCCAGCATTTT,CASSLQGDRSQPQHF
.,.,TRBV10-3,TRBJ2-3,TGTGCCATCAGTGAAGCGGCTAGATCTAGCACAGATACGCAGTATTTT,CAISEAARSSTDTQYF
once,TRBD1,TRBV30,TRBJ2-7,TGTGCCTGGGACAGGGTTTACGAGCAGTACTTC,CAWDRVYEQYF
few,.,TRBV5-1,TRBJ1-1,TGCGCCAGCAGCACACAGGGTACTGAAGCTTTCTTT,CASSTQGTEAFF
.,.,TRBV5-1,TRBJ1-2,TGCGCCAGCAGCTTGGCCCCAGCTAACTATGGCTACACCTTC,CASSLAPANYGYTF
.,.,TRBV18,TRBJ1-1,TGTGCCAGCTCACCACCCCTAGAAGAAGCGAGGATGAACACTGAAGCTTTCTTT,CASSPPLEEARMNTEAFF
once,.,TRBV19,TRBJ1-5,TGTGCCAGTAGTGTTGGGGCAGGGTCGAATCAGCCCCAGCATTTT,CASSVGAGSNQPQHF
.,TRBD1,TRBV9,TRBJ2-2,TGTGCCAGCAGCGCAAGGGACAGGGGGAACACCGGGGAGCTGTTTTTT,CASSARDRGNTGELFF
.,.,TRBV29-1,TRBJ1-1,TGCAGCGTTGAAGGTGTTAGTTTCGGCACTGAAGCTTTCTTT,CSVEGVSFGTEAFF
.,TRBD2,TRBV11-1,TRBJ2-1,TGTGCCAGCAGCTTAGGTGGCGGGAGGATAAACAATGAGCAGTTCTTC,CASSLGGGRINNEQFF
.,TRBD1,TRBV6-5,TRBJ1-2,TGTGCCAGCAGCAAACCCCAGGGGGCTCGGTTTGGCTACACCTTC,CASSKPQGARFGYTF
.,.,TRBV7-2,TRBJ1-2,TGTGCCAGCAGCGAACAGGGATTTTTTATGGGCTACACCTTC,CASSEQGFFMGYTF
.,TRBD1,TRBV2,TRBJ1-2,TGTGCCAGCAGTGATTGGACAGGGAACGGCTACACCTTC,CASSDWTGNGYTF
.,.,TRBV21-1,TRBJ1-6,TGTGCCAGCAGCAAAGGTCTCAATTCACCCCTCCACTTT,CASSKGLNSPLHF
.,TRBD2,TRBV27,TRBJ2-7,TGTGCCAGCAGTTCCAGGACTAGCGGCTTCTTCTCCTACGAGCAGTACTTC,CASSSRTSGFFSYEQYF
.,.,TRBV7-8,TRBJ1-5,TGTGCCAGCAGCTTATCCCCGGATCAGCCCCAGCATTTT,CASSLSPDQPQHF